This TCR beta chain comes out of a study of blood T cells in healthy people across ages. Overall study context: Researchers report that template switching captured about one barcoded beta molecule per two T cells.

Then a second PCR, running about 6 to 12 cycles, was carried out with a sample-barcoded 5' primer and a J-beta primer mix. MiXCR, applied by TCRdb to the 5' RACE reads, yields one record per CDR3 protein. The top ten hold roughly 23% of the sample, which has around 940,000 distinct CDR3 sequences, 51% seen once. V was pared by 7 bases and J by 4 bases, with 17 bases between. Germline CDR1 MNHEY, CDR2 SVGEGT. The CDR3 runs 14 residues. The V and J genes are TRBV6-2 or TRBV6-3 and TRBJ2-7; D is tentatively TRBD1 or TRBD2 (6 bases each). The specimen was blood. This receptor was obtained from a woman aged 55-69 years in good health. Written as DNA, the CDR3 is TGTGCCAGCACTTGGAGTCGGGGGCCGTACGAGCAGTACTTC. This encodes CASTWSRGPYEQYF.